Detailed here is one T cell receptor (beta chain). Data came from immunoSEQ multiplex PCR; TCRdb stores just in-frame clones and leaves some out. The data contain roughly 34,000 clones, around four fifths of them singletons. The sample comes from a study of OX40 agonist ivuxolimab in advanced cancers. CDR3 length: 15 amino acids. V gave up 0 bases and J gave up 2 bases, with 10 bases separating them. Germline loops: CDR1 SGHRS, CDR2 YFSETQ. The chain links TRBV5-1 to TRBJ2-3, with D perhaps TRBD1 or TRBD2 (5 bases each). The sample here was CD4+ or CD8+ T cells sorted from blood, taken in a trial of the OX40 agonist ivuxolimab. The sequence came from an adult with an advanced solid tumor such as melanoma, head and neck, liver or kidney cancer. The CDR3 DNA sequence: TGCGCCAGCAGCTTGGCCGGGACCCCCACAGATACGCAGTATTTT. Translation: CASSLAGTPTDTQYF.